Listed here is a single T cell receptor (beta chain). Its antigen remains unidentified. TCRdb ran MiXCR on the 5' RACE reads and lists one entry per CDR3 protein. The sample contains some 1,700,000 distinct CDR3 sequences, around 33% of which appear only once. The CDR3 is 17 amino acids. Germline CDR1 and CDR2: SGHAT and FQNNGV. Trimming removed 5 bases from V and 4 bases from J; junction bases left unmatched: 15. The data originate from a study of identical twins. Study-wide results and caveats: Findings came from cross-sectional statistics, without long-term follow-up of donors. While abundant cord blood beta clonotypes carried fewer insertions, memory repertoires showed no such pattern.

The J gene is TRBJ2-7, the V gene TRBV11-2; TRBD1 aligns across 9 bases. The receptor was derived from a newborn girl in good health. Material: cord blood. The CDR3 DNA reads TGTGCCAGCAGCCAGGTTTTATTGGACAGGGGCTTTTACGAGCAGTACTTC. The encoded protein is CASSQVLLDRGFYEQYF.